The clone carrying this TCR beta chain was counted a few times. Its specificity is unknown. These data belong to a study of T cell repertoires in cytomegalovirus infection. MiXCR was run by TCRdb on the reads, yielding one entry per CDR3 protein. The table has roughly 500,000 distinct CDR3 sequences, roughly a third seen once. V gave up 4 bases and J gave up 7 bases; unmatched junction bases: 10. The CDR3 length is 15 residues. Germline V CDR1 and CDR2: SEHNR, FQNEAQ (reference sequence). Material: cultured PBMCs, obtained from culture after CMV antigen stimulation. The chain carries TRBV7-9 and TRBJ1-5, with 7 bases fitting TRBD1. The source is a human donor in good health (CMV status not recorded). Some clones in this sample may be carry-over from other donors' samples. CDR3 DNA sequence: TGTGCCAGCAGCTCCGACAGGGATTCGGGACAGCCCCAGCATTTT. This sequence encodes CASSSDRDSGQPQHF.